Below, one T cell receptor (beta chain) is given with its context. Additional DNA sequences in this sample encode the identical CDR3. Original handling: Counts of nucleated cells, estimated from reference gene primer amplification, were obtained. Clones were sequenced by immunoSEQ multiplex PCR, and TCRdb holds only the in-frame ones, with some missing. The D gene and trimming were derived from the DNA, and the V and J assignments and clone size from that table. The sample comprises roughly 290,000 clones, around 87% of which are singletons, and 7.8% rests with the top ten. This CDR3 is 14 amino acids long. Germline V CDR1 and CDR2: SGHNT, YENEEA. V was trimmed by 3 bases and J by 0 bases, leaving 7 bases between them. The data derive from a study of blood T cell repertoires in COVID-19. Study details: The United States, Italy and Spain provided the acute and convalescent COVID-19 samples. From T cells, B-cell-depleted T cells, or PBMCs came the material, which was cDNA or gDNA.

The J gene is TRBJ2-3, the V gene TRBV11-3; D is possibly TRBD1 (6 bases). Sample: peripheral blood. This receptor was identified in a woman aged 45-60 years who had recovered from COVID-19. The CDR3 DNA is TGTGCCAGCAGCTTGCAGGGGAGCACAGATACGCAGTATTTT. It codes for CASSLQGSTDTQYF.